This TCR beta chain was sequenced during a study of OX40 agonist ivuxolimab in advanced cancers. For context, the study as a whole: Ivuxolimab was an agonistic, fully human IgG2 monoclonal antibody directed against OX40 (CD134), a costimulatory receptor. Intravenous ivuxolimab was administered to patients every 2 weeks at six dose levels: 0.01, 0.1, 0.3, 1.5, 3 and 10 mg/kg. In the dose-escalation cohort, roughly 82% of patients were male, and the mean age was 60 years with a range of about 20 to 90. The paper reports the monotherapy dose-escalation portion (N of about 47 patients) of the phase I ivuxolimab trial. Three dose-escalation patients achieved partial responses, one with hepatocellular carcinoma and two with cutaneous melanoma. Of the approximately 50 dose-escalation patients, hepatocellular carcinoma was present in approximately 20, melanoma in approximately 15, renal cell carcinoma in 9 and head and neck cancer in 9. Peripheral TCRbeta sequencing was intended to test whether TCR sequence diversity was altered and clonal T-cell expansion was caused by ivuxolimab. Patients were allowed to have had prior anti-PD-1, anti-PD-L1 or anti-CTLA-4 therapy, and more than 30% of the dose-escalation patients had previously received checkpoint inhibitors. What the work shows at the level of the full study, not this receptor alone: On average, CD8+ T cells showed more expanded clones than CD4+ T cells after ivuxolimab. At doses of 0.1 to 3.0 mg/kg, clonal expansion of both CD4+ and CD8+ T cells in blood was seen between baseline and week 6. Low levels of normalized T-cell clonal expansion were also shown by some nonresponding patients. Which antigens the clonally expanded peripheral T cells were specific for was not determined. In the 0.1-3.0 mg/kg groups, partial responders were among the patients with the lowest normalized peripheral clonal expansion, particularly in CD8+ T cells.

This clone appeared a few times. Its antigen remains unidentified. Base qualities were left out, and no much larger clone turns up one base away. Patients with a history of autoimmune disease or receiving systemic immunosuppression were excluded from the trial. Peripheral blood for TCR sequencing was drawn from every dose cohort at baseline, at cycle 4 day 1 and at cycle 7 day 1. The samples were taken from a phase I, first-in-human, multicenter, open-label dose-escalation trial of ivuxolimab. Adults with locally advanced or metastatic melanoma, renal cell, hepatocellular, or head and neck squamous cell carcinoma were enrolled in the trial. Before TCR sequencing, CD4+ T cells and CD8+ T cells from peripheral blood were sorted into separate populations. From the cysteine up to the phenylalanine, the CDR3 has a length of 11 residues. Only the CDR3 DNA is retained, 33 bases long and in frame from the first base. The germline V gene provides CDR1 MDHEN and CDR2 SYDVKM. Trimming at the junction amounts to 5 bases on V and 5 bases on J, and the germline ends lie 6 bases apart.

To sequence the TCRbeta CDR3 region, genomic DNA was isolated from the sorted cells. The immunoSEQ Assay was used to sequence the TCRbeta CDR3 regions. The table was pulled from immuneACCESS by TCRdb, which kept in-frame rearrangements only. Such tables lose some clones; where checked, under half of the loss comes from unresolved V genes, and the rest has no known cause. The sample table lists roughly 74,000 clones, 94% of them with a count of one. Of the sample, about a fifth is held by the ten largest clones. The TCR originated in an adult with an advanced solid tumor such as melanoma, head and neck, liver or kidney cancer. This specimen was CD4+ or CD8+ T cells sorted from blood, taken in a trial of the OX40 agonist ivuxolimab. The receptor chain draws on TRBV28 and TRBJ1-1; the D gene cannot be named for sure. The CDR3: CASSRWTEAFF. The DNA sequence follows: TGTGCCAGCAGTAGGTGGACTGAAGCTTTCTTT.